The 14 T cell receptor beta chains in this list originate from one sample, sequenced in a study of blood T cell repertoires in COVID-19. The data were produced by immunoSEQ multiplex PCR, yet TCRdb's version contains in-frame clones alone and is incomplete. The sample carries over 300,000 clones, roughly nine tenths recorded once. The specimen sequenced was peripheral blood. Receptor source: a man between 18 and 29 years old who had recovered from COVID-19.

The chain recombines TRBV7-9 with TRBJ2-1; D ambiguous. From germline, CDR1 is SEHNR and CDR2 FQNEAQ (reference sequence). Trimming removed 1 base from V and 9 bases from J, with 19 bases in between. The CDR3 covers 16 residues. CDR3 DNA sequence: TGTGCCAGCAGCTTAGTATCGTACAGAAACAGCCTTGAGCAGTTCTTC. Protein sequence: CASSLVSYRNSLEQFF.

The CDR3 region has the DNA TGTGCCAGCAGCCAGACAGGGGGACAAGAGACCCAGTACTTC. This gives the protein CASSQTGGQETQYF. The chain uses TRBV4-2 and TRBJ2-5, with TRBD1 matching over 9 bases. The CDR3 totals 14 residues. Trimming removed 3 bases from V and 2 bases from J; junction bases left unmatched: 1. CDR1 is LGHNA, CDR2 YNFKEQ, per germline.

The chain recombines TRBV7-9 with TRBJ2-3; possibly TRBD2 for D (5 bases). Per the germline V gene, CDR1 is SEHNR and CDR2 is FQNEAQ (reference sequence). The CDR3 contains 12 residues. The ends were cut back, 5 bases at V and 5 bases at J, with 8 bases in the middle. CDR3 bases: TGTGCCAGCAGCCGCGGACTAGATACGCAGTATTTT. It encodes CASSRGLDTQYF.

The chain links TRBV4-1 to TRBJ2-2; D unresolved. Per germline, CDR1 MGHRA and CDR2 YSYEKL. V was trimmed by 8 bases and J by 4 bases, leaving 11 bases between them. This CDR3 has 13 amino acids. The CDR3 loop is CASRGSATGELFF. The CDR3 nucleotides read TGCGCCAGCCGAGGCAGCGCCACCGGGGAGCTGTTTTTT.

The V and J genes are TRBV11-3 and TRBJ1-1, with D uncertain. CDR1 SGHNT and CDR2 YENEEA come from the germline V gene. The CDR3 runs 13 residues. V lost 2 bases to trimming and J lost 0 bases, with 4 bases between them. CDR3 nucleotides: TGTGCCAGCAGCTTAACGGTGAACACTGAAGCTTTCTTT. Residues: CASSLTVNTEAFF.

The CDR3 sequence is CASSIGQGVNTEAFF. The CDR3, as DNA: TGTGCCAGTAGTATAGGACAGGGGGTAAACACTGAAGCTTTCTTT. The chain is built from TRBV19 and TRBJ1-1; 9 bases are shared with TRBD1. Germline V gene sequence: CDR1 LNHDA, CDR2 SQIVND (reference sequence). J lost 2 bases, V lost 1 base, and 2 bases had no gene match. CDR3 length equals 15 residues.

CDR3 sequence: CATTGGLYEQYF. Written as DNA, the CDR3 is TGTGCCACGACAGGGGGATTGTACGAGCAGTACTTC. This chain connects TRBV30 to TRBJ2-7, with 9 bases aligning to TRBD1. The CDR3 has 12 amino acids. CDR1 and CDR2 from the germline V gene are GTSNPN and SVGIG (reference sequence). V lost 8 bases, J lost 4 bases, and 6 bases stayed unmatched.

The chain has TRBV19 and TRBJ2-1, with 11 positions matching TRBD1. V lost 4 bases to trimming and J lost 8 bases; unmatched junction nucleotides: 10. This CDR3 is 16 amino acids long. CDR1 is LNHDA and CDR2 is SQIVND in the germline V gene (reference sequence). The CDR3 here is CASSTHLADRGHEQFF. CDR3 nucleotides: TGTGCCAGTAGTACTCACCTAGCGGACAGGGGGCATGAGCAGTTCTTC.

This sequence joins TRBV12-3 or TRBV12-4 and TRBJ1-1; D remains unclear. Trimming removed 5 bases from V and 1 base from J, with 8 bases in between. The CDR3 extends over 13 amino acids. CDR3 bases: TGTGCCAGCAGTCCCCCAGGGAACACTGAAGCTTTCTTT. This gives the protein CASSPPGNTEAFF.

This sequence joins TRBV15 and TRBJ1-4, with TRBD1 as a possible D gene (5 bases). The ends were cut back, 4 bases at V and 5 bases at J, with 14 bases in the middle. Germline V gives CDR1 LNHNV, CDR2 YYDKDF (reference sequence). CDR3 size: 15 residues. CDR3 DNA sequence: TGTGCCACCAGCACGGGGGAAAGGAAGAATGAAAAACTGTTTTTT. Its protein product is CATSTGERKNEKLFF. Supplemented by reference TRBV15 and TRBJ1-4, the full variable domain reads DAMVIQNPRYQVTQFGKPVTLSCSQTLNHNVMYWYQQKSSQAPKLLFHYYDKDFNNEADTPDNFQSRRPNTSFCFLDIRSPGLGDTAMYLCATSTGERKNEKLFFGSGTQLSVL.

The CDR3 loop reads CASSIEKGRQTQYF. The DNA of the CDR3 is TGTGCCAGTAGTATAGAAAAAGGGAGGCAGACCCAGTACTTC. The chain employs TRBV19 and TRBJ2-5, with D tentatively TRBD2 (6 bases). This CDR3 is 14 amino acids long. Trimming took 0 bases from V and 6 from J, leaving 11 bases between them. Germline assignment: CDR1 LNHDA and CDR2 SQIVND (reference sequence).

V and J are TRBV9 and TRBJ2-7, with D possibly TRBD1 on 6 matching bases. Germline CDR1 SGDLS, CDR2 YYNGEE. With 3 bases removed from V and 0 bases from J, the gap between germline ends came to 13 bases. The CDR3 covers 15 residues. CDR3 residues: CASSAETGGSYEQYF. As DNA, the CDR3 is TGTGCCAGCAGCGCGGAGACAGGAGGCTCCTACGAGCAGTACTTC.

This clone was detected only once. The CDR3 bases are TGTGCCAGCTCACCACGCGACAGGCGCACAGATACGCAGTATTTT. Translating it yields CASSPRDRRTDTQYF. The chain is built from TRBV18 and TRBJ2-3; perhaps TRBD1 as D (6 bases). V lost 1 base and J 1 base, leaving 9 bases between the germline ends. Germline CDR1 KGHSH, CDR2 LQKENI. This CDR3 has 15 residues.

This clone was detected only once. The gene calls are TRBV5-6 and TRBJ1-1, with D unclear. This CDR3 is 14 amino acids long. V dropped 1 base and J dropped 0 bases, with 7 bases sitting between them. CDR1 SGHDT and CDR2 YYEEEE come from the germline V gene. CDR3 sequence: CASSLHSLNTEAFF. In DNA, the CDR3 is TGTGCCAGCAGCTTGCACTCCTTGAACACTGAAGCTTTCTTT.